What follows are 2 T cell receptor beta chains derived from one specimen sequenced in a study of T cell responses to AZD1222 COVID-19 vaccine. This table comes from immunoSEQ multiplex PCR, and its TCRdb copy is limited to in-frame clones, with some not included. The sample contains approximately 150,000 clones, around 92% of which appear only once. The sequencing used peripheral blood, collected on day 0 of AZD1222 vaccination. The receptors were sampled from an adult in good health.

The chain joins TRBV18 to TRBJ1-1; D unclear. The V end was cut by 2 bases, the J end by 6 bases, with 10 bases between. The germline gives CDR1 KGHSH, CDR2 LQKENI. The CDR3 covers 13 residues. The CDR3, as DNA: TGTGCCAGCTCACCAGAGGTGCGCGCTGAAGCTTTCTTT. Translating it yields CASSPEVRAEAFF.

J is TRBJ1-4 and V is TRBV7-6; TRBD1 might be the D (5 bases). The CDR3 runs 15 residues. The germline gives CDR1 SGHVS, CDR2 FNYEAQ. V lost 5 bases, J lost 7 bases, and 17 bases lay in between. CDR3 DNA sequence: TGTGCCAGCAGCCGCTACGGGGGGAATGGTGAAAAACTGTTTTTT. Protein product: CASSRYGGNGEKLFF.